The T cell receptor beta chain under discussion was sequenced for a study of shared clonotypes between healthy human individuals. Looking at the study overall: There were three CD4 naive, three CD4 memory, two CD8 naive and one CD8 memory plates per donor.

TCRdb keeps only in-frame clones here, not all; method: immunoSEQ multiplex PCR. The sample has around 2,000,000 clones; roughly 91% are singletons. Selected positively for CCR7 and CD45RO-negative, naive CD8 cells excluded terminally differentiated effector memory CD45RA+ cells. CDR1 LGHNA and CDR2 YSLEER come from the germline V gene. With V trimmed by 4 bases and J by 5 bases, 4 bases remained unmatched. CDR3 length: 13 amino acids. The sequence was obtained from a man aged 18 to 30 in good health. Some clones in this sample may be carry-over from other donors' samples. This chain joins TRBV4-3 and TRBJ2-7; 8 positions agree with TRBD2. Material: naive CD8+ T cells from PBMCs. Written as DNA, the CDR3 is TGCGCCAGCAGCCTCGGGAGGGGGAACGAGCAGTACTTC. It is translated as CASSLGRGNEQYF.